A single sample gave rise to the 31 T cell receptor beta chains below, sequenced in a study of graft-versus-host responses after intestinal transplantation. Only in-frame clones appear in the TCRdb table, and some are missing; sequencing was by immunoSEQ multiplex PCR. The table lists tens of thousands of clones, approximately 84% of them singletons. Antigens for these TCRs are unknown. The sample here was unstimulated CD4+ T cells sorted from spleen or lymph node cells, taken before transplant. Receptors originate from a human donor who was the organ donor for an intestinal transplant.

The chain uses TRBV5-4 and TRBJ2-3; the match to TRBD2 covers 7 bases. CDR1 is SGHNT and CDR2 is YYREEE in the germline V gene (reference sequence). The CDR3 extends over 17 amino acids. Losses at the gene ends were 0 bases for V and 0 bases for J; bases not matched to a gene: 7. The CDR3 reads CASSLAGGSSSTDTQYF. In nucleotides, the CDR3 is TGTGCCAGCAGCTTGGCCGGGGGGTCGTCTAGCACAGATACGCAGTATTTT.

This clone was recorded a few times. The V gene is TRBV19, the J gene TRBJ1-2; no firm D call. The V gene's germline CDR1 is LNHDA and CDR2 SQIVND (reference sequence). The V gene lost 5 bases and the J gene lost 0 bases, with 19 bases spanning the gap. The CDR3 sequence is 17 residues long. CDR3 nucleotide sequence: TGTGCCAGTAGTGCGGCGGGAAGGCTGGGTACTAACTATGGCTACACCTTC. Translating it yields CASSAAGRLGTNYGYTF.

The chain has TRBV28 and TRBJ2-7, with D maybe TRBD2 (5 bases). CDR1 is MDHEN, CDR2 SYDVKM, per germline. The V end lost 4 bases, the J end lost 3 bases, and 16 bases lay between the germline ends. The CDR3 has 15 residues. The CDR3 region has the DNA TGTGCCAGCAGTTCCCCTGGTATCGGGGTCTACGAGCAGTACGTC. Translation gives CASSSPGIGVYEQYV.

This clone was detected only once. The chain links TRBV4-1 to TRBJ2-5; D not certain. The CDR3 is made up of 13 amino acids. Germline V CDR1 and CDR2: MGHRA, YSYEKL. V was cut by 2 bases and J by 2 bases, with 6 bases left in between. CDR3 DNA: TGCGCCAGCAGCCAAACTGAACAAGAGACCCAGTACTTC. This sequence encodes CASSQTEQETQYF.

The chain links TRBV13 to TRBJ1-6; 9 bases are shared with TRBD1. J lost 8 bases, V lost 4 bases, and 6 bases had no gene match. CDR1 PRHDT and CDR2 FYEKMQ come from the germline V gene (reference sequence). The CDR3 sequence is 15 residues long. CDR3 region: CASSSSTGGYSPLHF. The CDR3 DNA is TGTGCCAGCAGCTCCTCAACAGGGGGCTATTCACCCCTCCACTTT.

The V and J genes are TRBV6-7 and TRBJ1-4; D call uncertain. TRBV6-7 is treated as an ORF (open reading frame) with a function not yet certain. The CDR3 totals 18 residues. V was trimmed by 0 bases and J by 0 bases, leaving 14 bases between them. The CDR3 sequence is CASSYSKGESTTNEKLFF. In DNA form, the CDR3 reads TGTGCCAGCAGTTACTCGAAGGGAGAATCCACAACTAATGAAAAACTGTTTTTT.

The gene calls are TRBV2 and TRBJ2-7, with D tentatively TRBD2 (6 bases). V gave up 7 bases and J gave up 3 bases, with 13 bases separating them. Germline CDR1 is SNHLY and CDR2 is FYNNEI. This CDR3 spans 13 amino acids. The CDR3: CASTPGVDYEQYV. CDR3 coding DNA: TGTGCCAGCACCCCGGGGGTCGACTACGAGCAGTACGTC.

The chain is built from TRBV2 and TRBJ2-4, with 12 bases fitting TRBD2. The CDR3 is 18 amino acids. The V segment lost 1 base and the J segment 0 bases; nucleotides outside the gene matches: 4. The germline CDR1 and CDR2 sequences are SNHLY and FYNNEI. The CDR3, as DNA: TGTGCCAGCAGTGAAGAACTAGCGGGGGGTCTAGCCAAAAACATTCAGTACTTC. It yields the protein CASSEELAGGLAKNIQYF.

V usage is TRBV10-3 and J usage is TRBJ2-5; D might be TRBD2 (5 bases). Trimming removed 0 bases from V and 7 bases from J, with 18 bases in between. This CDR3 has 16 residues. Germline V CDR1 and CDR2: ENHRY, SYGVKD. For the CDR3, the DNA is TGTGCCATCAGTGAGTCGAGGGAAACCACCGGAGCGACCCAGTACTTC. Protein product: CAISESRETTGATQYF.

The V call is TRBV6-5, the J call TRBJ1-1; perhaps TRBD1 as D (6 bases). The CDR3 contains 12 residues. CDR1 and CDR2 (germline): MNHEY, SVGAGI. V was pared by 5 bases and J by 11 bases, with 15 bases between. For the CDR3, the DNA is TGTGCCAGCAGTCCTCCCGGGACAAGGGCTTTCTTT. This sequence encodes CASSPPGTRAFF.

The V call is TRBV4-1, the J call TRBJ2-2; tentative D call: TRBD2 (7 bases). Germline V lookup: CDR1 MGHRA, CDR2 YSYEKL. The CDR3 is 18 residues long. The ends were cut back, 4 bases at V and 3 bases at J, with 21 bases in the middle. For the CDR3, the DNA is TGCGCCAGCAGCCCACGCTGGGGAGGGGGGACTTACACCGGGGAGCTGTTTTTT. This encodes CASSPRWGGGTYTGELFF.

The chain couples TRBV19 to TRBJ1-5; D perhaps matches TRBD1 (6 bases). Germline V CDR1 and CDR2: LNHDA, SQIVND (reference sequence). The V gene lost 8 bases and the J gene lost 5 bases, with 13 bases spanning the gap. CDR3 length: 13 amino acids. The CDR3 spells CASGQTSDQPQHF. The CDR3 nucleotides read TGTGCCAGTGGACAGACAAGCGATCAGCCCCAGCATTTT.

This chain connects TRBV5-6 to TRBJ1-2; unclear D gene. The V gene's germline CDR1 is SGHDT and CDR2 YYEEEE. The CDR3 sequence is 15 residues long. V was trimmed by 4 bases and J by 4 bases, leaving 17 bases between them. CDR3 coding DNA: TGTGCCAGCAGCCGAGTAGGTGAGCGCGGCTATGGCTACACCTTC. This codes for CASSRVGERGYGYTF.

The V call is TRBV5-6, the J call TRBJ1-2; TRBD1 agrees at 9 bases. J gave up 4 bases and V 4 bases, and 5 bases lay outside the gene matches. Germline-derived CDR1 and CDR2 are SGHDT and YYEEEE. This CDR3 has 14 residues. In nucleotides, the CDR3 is TGTGCCAGCAGCATAGGACAGGGGATCTATGGCTACACCTTC. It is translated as CASSIGQGIYGYTF.

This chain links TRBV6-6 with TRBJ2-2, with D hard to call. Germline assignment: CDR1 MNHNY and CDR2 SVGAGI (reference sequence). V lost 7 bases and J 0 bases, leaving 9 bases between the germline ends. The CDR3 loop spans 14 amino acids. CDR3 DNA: TGTGCCAGCACCCGCGTCCCGAACACCGGGGAGCTGTTTTTT. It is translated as CASTRVPNTGELFF.

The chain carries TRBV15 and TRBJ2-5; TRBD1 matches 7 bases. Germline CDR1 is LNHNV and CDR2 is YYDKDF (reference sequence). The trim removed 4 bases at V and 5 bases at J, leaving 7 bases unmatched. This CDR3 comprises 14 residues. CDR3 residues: CATSKGTAGETQYF. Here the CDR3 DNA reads TGTGCCACCAGCAAAGGGACAGCCGGGGAGACCCAGTACTTC.

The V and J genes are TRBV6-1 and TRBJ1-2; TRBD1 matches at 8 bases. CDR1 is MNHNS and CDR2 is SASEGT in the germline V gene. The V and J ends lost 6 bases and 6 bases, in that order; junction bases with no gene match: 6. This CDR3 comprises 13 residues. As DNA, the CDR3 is TGTGCCAGCAGCCTGGACAGGGTTGATGGCTACACCTTC. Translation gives CASSLDRVDGYTF.

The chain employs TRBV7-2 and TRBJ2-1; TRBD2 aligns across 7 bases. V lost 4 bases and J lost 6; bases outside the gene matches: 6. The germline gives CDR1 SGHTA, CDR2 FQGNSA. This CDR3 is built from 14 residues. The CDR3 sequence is CASSSYRLANEQFF. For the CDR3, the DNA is TGTGCCAGCAGCTCCTACCGACTAGCCAATGAGCAGTTCTTC.

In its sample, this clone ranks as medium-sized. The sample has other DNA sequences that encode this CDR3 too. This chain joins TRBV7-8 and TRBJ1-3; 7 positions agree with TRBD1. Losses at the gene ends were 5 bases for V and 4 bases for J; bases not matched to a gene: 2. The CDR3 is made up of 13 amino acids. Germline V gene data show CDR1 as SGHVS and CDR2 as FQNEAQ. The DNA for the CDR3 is TGTGCCAGCAGCCCGACAGGGGGAAACACCATATATTTT. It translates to CASSPTGGNTIYF.

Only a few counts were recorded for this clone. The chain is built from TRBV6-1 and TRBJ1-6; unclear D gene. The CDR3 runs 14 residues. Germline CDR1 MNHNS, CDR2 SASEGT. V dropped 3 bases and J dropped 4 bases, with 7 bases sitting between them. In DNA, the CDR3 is TGTGCCAGCAGTGAGTCCGGGTATAATTCACCCCTCCACTTT. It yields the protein CASSESGYNSPLHF.

CDR3 sequence: CASSHTDRGRSTGEQFF. Written as DNA, the CDR3 is TGCGCCAGCAGCCACACCGACAGGGGTAGGTCTACAGGTGAGCAGTTCTTC. The chain couples TRBV4-1 to TRBJ2-1; 8 nucleotides agree with TRBD1. The CDR3 extends over 17 amino acids. Germline V gives CDR1 MGHRA, CDR2 YSYEKL. Trimming at V came to 3 bases and at J to 9 bases, leaving 16 bases not matched to a gene.

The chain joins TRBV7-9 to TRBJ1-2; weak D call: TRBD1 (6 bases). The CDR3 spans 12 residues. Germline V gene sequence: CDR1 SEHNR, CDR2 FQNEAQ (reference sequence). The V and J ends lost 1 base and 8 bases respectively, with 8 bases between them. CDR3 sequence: CASSLEQGGYTF. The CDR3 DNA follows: TGTGCCAGCAGCTTAGAACAGGGCGGCTACACCTTC.

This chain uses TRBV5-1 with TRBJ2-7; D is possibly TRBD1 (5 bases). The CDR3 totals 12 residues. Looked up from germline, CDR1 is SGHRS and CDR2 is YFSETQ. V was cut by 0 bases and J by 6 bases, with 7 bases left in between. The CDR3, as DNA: TGCGCCAGCAGCTTGGAGGGGCGCGAGCAGTACGTC. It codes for CASSLEGREQYV.

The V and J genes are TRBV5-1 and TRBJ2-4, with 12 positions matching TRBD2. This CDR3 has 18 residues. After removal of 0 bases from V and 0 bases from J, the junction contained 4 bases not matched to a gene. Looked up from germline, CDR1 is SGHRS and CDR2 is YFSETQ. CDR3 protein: CASSLELAGGAAKNIQYF. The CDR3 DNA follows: TGCGCCAGCAGCTTGGAACTAGCGGGGGGCGCAGCCAAAAACATTCAGTACTTC.

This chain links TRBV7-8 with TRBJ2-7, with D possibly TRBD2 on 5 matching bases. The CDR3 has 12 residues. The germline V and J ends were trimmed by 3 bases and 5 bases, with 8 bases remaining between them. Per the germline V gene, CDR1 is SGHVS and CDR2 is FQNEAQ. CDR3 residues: CASSFPGNEQYV. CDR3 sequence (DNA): TGTGCCAGCAGCTTCCCCGGGAACGAGCAGTACGTC.

The CDR3 is CASSLNRDNEQFF. The CDR3 DNA is TGTGCCAGCTCACTGAACAGGGACAATGAGCAGTTCTTC. V usage is TRBV18 and J usage is TRBJ2-1; perhaps TRBD1 as D (6 bases). Trimming cost V 4 bases and J 5 bases, with 9 bases left between them. The CDR3 has 13 amino acids. Germline values: CDR1 KGHSH, CDR2 LQKENI.

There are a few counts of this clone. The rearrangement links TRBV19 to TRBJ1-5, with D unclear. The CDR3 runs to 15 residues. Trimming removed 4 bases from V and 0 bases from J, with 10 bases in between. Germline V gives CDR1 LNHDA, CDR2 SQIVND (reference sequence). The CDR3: CASSTRHNSNQPQHF. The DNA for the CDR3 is TGTGCCAGTAGTACCAGACACAATAGCAATCAGCCCCAGCATTTT. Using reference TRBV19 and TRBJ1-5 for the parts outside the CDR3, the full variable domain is DGGITQSPKYLFRKEGQNVTLSCEQNLNHDAMYWYRQDPGQGLRLIYYSQIVNDFQKGDIAEGYSVSREKKESFPLTVTSAQKNPTAFYLCASSTRHNSNQPQHFGDGTRLSIL.

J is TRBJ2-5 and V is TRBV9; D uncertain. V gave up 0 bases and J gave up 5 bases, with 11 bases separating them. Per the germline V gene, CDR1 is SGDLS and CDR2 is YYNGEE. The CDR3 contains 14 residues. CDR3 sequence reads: CASSVGPVLETQYF. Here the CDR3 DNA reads TGTGCCAGCAGCGTAGGCCCAGTTCTGGAGACCCAGTACTTC.

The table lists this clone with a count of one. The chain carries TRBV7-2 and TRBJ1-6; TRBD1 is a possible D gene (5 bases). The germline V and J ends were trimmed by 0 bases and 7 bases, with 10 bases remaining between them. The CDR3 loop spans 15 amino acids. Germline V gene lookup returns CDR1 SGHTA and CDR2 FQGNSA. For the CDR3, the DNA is TGTGCCAGCAGCTTAGCGGGAGGGGAAAATTCACCCCTCCACTTT. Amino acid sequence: CASSLAGGENSPLHF.

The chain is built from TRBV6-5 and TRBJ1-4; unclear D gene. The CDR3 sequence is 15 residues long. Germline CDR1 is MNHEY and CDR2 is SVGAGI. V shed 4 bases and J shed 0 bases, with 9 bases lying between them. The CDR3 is CASSLAGATNEKLFF. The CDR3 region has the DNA TGTGCCAGCAGTTTGGCAGGTGCAACTAATGAAAAACTGTTTTTT.

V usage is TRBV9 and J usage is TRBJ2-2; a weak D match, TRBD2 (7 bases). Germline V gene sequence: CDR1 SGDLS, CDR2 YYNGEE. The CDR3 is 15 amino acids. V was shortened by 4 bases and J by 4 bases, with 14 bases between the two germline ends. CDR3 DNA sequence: TGTGCCAGCAGCCCCCACAGGGAGGGCACCGGGGAGCTGTTTTTT. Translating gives CASSPHREGTGELFF. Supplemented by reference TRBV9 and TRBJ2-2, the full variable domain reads DSGVTQTPKHLITATGQRVTLRCSPRSGDLSVYWYQQSLDQGLQFLIQYYNGEERAKGNILERFSAQQFPDLHSELNLSSLELGDSALYFCASSPHREGTGELFFGEGSRLTVL.